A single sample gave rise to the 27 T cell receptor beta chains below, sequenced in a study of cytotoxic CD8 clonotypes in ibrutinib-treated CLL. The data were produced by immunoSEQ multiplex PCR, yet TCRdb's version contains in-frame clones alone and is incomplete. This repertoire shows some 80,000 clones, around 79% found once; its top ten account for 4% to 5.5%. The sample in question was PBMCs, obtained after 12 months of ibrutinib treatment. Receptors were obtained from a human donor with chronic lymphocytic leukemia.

The CDR3 sequence: CASSVGQGPDTGELFF. The CDR3 DNA follows: TGTGCCAGCAGCGTCGGACAGGGGCCCGACACCGGGGAGCTGTTTTTT. The chain recombines TRBV9 with TRBJ2-2; 9 nucleotides align to TRBD1. Per germline, CDR1 SGDLS and CDR2 YYNGEE. The CDR3 runs 16 residues. The V and J ends lost 2 bases and 3 bases, in that order; junction bases with no gene match: 5.

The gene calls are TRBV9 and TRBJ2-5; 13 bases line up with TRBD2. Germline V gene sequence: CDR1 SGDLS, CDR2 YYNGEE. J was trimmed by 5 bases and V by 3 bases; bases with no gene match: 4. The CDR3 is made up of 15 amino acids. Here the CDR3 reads CASSAGLAGVETQYF. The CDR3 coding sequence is TGTGCCAGCAGCGCAGGACTAGCGGGGGTCGAGACCCAGTACTTC.

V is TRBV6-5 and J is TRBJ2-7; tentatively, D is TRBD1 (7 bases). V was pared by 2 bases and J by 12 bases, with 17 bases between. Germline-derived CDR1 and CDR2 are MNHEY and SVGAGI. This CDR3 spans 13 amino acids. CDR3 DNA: TGTGCCAGCAGTTACCTAGCGACAGGGATCACGTACTTC. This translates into CASSYLATGITYF.

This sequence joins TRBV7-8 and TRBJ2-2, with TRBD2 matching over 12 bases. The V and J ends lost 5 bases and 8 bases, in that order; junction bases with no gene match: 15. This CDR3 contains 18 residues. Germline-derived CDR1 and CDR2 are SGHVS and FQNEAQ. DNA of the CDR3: TGTGCCAGCAGCCCGAGACTAGCGGGGGTAACCGGAGGAGGGGAGCTGTTTTTT. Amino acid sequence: CASSPRLAGVTGGGELFF.

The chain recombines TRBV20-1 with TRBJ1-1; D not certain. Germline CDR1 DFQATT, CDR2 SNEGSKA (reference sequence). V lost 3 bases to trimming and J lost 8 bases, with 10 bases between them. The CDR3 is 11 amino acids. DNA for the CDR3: TGCAGTGCTAGTCGAACGGGAGAAGCTTTCTTT. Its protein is CSASRTGEAFF.

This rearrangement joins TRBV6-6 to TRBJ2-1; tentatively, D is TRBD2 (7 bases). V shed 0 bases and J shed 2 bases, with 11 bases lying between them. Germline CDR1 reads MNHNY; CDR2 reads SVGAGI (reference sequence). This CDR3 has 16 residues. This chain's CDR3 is CASSYSGRGPYNEQFF. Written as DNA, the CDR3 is TGTGCCAGCAGTTACTCGGGGCGGGGGCCCTACAATGAGCAGTTCTTC.

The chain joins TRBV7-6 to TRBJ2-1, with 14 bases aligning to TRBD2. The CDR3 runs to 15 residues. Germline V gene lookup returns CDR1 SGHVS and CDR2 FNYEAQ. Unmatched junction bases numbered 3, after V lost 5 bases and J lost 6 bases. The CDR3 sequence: CASSTTSGGANEQFF. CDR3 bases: TGTGCCAGCAGCACGACTAGCGGGGGGGCCAATGAGCAGTTCTTC.

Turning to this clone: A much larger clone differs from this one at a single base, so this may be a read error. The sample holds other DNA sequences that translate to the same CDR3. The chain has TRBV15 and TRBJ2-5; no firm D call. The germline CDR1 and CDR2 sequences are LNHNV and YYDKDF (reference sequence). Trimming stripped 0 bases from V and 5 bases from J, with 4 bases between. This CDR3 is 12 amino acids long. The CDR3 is CATSRDQETQYF. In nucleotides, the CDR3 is TGTGCCACCAGCAGAGATCAGGAGACCCAGTACTTC.

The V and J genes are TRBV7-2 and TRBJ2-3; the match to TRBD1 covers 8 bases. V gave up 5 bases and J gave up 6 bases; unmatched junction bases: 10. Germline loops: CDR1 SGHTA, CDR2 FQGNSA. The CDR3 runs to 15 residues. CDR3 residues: CASSPRTGRRDTQYF. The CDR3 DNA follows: TGTGCCAGCAGCCCCCGGACAGGGAGGAGGGATACGCAGTATTTT.

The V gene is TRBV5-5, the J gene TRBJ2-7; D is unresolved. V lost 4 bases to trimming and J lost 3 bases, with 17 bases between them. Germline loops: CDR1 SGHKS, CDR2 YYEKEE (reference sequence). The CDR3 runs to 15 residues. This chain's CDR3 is CASSPSVLGRYEQYF. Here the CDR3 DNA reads TGTGCCAGCAGCCCTTCGGTTCTCGGCCGCTACGAGCAGTACTTC. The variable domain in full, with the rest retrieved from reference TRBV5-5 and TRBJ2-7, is DAGVTQSPTHLIKTRGQQVTLRCSPISGHKSVSWYQQVLGQGPQFIFQYYEKEERGRGNFPDRFSARQFPNYSSELNVNALLLGDSALYLCASSPSVLGRYEQYFGPGTRLTVT.

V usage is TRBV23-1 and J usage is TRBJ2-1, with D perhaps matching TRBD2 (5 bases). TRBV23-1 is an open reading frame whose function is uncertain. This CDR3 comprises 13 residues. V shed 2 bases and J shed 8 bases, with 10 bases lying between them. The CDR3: CASSQPGCYEQFF. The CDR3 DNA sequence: TGCGCCAGCAGTCAACCGGGATGCTATGAGCAGTTCTTC.

The CDR3 coding sequence is TGTGCCAGCACCGCTAGCGGGGGTACCACAGATACGCAGTATTTT. Protein sequence: CASTASGGTTDTQYF. The J gene is TRBJ2-3, the V gene TRBV5-8; the match to TRBD2 covers 10 bases. The CDR3 is 15 residues long. Germline CDR1 and CDR2: SGHTS and YDEGEE. The junction had 6 bases not matched to a gene; V was cut back by 6 bases and J by 2 bases.

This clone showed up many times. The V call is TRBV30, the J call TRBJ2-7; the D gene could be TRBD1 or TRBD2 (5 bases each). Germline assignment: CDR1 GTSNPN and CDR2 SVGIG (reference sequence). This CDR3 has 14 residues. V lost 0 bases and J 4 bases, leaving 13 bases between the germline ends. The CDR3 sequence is CAWSVAGWGYEQYF. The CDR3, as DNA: TGTGCCTGGAGTGTTGCAGGGTGGGGGTACGAGCAGTACTTC. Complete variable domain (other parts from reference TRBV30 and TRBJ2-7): SQTIHQWPATLVQPVGSPLSLECTVEGTSNPNLYWYRQAAGRGLQLLFYSVGIGQISSEVPQNLSASRPQDRQFILSSKKLLLSDSGFYLCAWSVAGWGYEQYFGPGTRLTVT.

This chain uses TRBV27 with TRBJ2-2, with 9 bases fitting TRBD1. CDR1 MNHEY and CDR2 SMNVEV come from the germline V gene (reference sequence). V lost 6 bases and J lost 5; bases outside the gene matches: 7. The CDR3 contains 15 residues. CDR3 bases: TGTGCCAGCAGGGGGGACAGGGATAGTACCGGGGAGCTGTTTTTT. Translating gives CASRGDRDSTGELFF.

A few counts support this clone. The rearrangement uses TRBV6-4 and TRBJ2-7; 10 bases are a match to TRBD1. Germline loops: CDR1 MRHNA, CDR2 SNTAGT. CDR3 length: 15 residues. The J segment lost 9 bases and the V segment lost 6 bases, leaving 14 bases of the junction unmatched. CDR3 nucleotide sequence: TGTGCCAGCAGCCGGAACCCCCGGGACAGGGGCGGGCAGTACTTC. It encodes CASSRNPRDRGGQYF.

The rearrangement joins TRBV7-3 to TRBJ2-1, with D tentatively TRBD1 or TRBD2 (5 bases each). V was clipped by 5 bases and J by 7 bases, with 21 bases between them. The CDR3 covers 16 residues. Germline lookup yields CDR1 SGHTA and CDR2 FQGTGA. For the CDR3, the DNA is TGTGCCAGCAGCCGCAAGGGACCCACCCTCTGGAATGAGCAGTTCTTC. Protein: CASSRKGPTLWNEQFF.

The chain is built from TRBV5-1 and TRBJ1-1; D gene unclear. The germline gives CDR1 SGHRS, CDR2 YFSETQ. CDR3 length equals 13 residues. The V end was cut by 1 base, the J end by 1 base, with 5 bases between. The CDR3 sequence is CASSLMSNTEAFF. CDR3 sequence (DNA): TGCGCCAGCAGCTTGATGTCGAACACTGAAGCTTTCTTT.

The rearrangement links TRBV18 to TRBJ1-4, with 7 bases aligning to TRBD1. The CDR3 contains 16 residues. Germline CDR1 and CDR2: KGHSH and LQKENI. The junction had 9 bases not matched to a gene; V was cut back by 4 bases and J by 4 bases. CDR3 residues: CASSRTGPNGNEKLFF. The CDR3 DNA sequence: TGTGCCAGCTCACGGACAGGTCCGAATGGTAATGAAAAACTGTTTTTT.

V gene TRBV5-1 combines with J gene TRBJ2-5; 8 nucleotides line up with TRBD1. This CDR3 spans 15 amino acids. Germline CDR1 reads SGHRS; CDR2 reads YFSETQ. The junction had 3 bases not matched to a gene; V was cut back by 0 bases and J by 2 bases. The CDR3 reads CASSLADREQETQYF. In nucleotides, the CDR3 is TGCGCCAGCAGCTTGGCGGACAGGGAACAAGAGACCCAGTACTTC.

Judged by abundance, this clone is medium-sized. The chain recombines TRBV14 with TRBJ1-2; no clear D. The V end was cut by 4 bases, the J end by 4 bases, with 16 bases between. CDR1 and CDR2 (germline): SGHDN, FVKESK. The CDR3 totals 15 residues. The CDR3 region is CASSPVRGWLYGYTF. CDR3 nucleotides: TGTGCCAGCAGCCCCGTCCGGGGATGGCTCTATGGCTACACCTTC.

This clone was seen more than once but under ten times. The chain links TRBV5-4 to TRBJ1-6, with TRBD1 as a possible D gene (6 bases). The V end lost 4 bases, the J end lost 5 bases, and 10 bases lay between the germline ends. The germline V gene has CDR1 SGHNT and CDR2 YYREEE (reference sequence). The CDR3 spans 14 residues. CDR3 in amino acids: CASSTQGHNSPLHF. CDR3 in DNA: TGTGCCAGCAGCACACAGGGCCATAATTCACCCCTCCACTTT. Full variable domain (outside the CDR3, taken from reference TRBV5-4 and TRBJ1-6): ETGVTQSPTHLIKTRGQQVTLRCSSQSGHNTVSWYQQALGQGPQFIFQYYREEENGRGNFPPRFSGLQFPNYSSELNVNALELDDSALYLCASSTQGHNSPLHFGNGTRLTVT.

CDR3 in DNA: TGTGCCAGCAGCTTGGTGGACGCTGGGGCCAACGTCCTGACTTTC. It codes for CASSLVDAGANVLTF. The V gene is TRBV5-6, the J gene TRBJ2-6; D uncertain. V was shortened by 0 bases and J by 2 bases, with 6 bases between the two germline ends. From germline, CDR1 is SGHDT and CDR2 YYEEEE. This CDR3 region has 15 residues.

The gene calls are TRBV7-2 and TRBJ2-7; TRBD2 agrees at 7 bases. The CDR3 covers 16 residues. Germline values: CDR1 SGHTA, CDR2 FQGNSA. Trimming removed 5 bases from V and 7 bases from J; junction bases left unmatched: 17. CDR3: CASSPPGGEGLGEQYF. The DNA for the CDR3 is TGTGCCAGCAGCCCACCGGGCGGGGAGGGCCTGGGGGAGCAGTACTTC.

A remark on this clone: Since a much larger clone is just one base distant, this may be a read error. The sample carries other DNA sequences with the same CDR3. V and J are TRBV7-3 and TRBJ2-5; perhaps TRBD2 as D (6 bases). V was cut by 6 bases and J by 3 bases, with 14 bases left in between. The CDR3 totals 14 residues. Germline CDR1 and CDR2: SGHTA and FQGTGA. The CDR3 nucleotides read TGTGCCAGCAGTTTGGGGGGTTTCGAAGAGACCCAGTACTTC. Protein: CASSLGGFEETQYF.

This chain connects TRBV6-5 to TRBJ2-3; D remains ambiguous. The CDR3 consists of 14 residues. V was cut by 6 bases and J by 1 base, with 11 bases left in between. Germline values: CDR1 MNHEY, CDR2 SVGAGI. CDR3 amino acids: CASSPRSGTDTQYF. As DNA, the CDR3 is TGTGCCAGCAGCCCTAGGTCGGGCACAGATACGCAGTATTTT.

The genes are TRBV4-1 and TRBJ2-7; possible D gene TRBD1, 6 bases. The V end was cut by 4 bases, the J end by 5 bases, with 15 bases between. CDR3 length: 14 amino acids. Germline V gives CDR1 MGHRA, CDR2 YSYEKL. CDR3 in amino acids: CASSPASGVHEQYF. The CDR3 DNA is TGCGCCAGCAGCCCGGCCTCAGGGGTCCACGAGCAGTACTTC.

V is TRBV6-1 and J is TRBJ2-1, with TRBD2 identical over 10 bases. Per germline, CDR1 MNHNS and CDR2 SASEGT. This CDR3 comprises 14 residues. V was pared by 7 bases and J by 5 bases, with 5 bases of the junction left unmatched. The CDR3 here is CASTGLAADNEQFF. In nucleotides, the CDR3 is TGTGCCAGCACCGGACTAGCGGCGGACAATGAGCAGTTCTTC.